This is a list of T cell receptor beta chains from one sample in a study of T cells in Graves' hyperthyroidism and ophthalmopathy. TCRdb ran MiXCR on the multiplex PCR reads and lists one entry per CDR3 protein. This sample carries around 800,000 distinct CDR3 sequences, about two fifths of them seen once, and the ten largest clones take 7.5% to 9.5%. Sequenced: blood. Receptor source: a man between 18 and 29 years old with Graves' hyperthyroidism. CDR3s include the opening cysteine and the closing phenylalanine or tryptophan. D genes are given only for firm matches. Clone sizes are given selectively: once, few, many, or a class where the clone is expanded.

size	J	D	V	DNA	CDR3
few	TRBJ2-7	NA	TRBV7-9	TGTGCCAGCAGCTTATATAGAAGCCCCTGGGAGCAGTACTTC	CASSLYRSPWEQYF
many	TRBJ1-6	NA	TRBV5-1	TGCGCCAGCAGCTTGGGATCCGACGGAAATAATTCACCCCTCCACTTT	CASSLGSDGNNSPLHF
NA	TRBJ2-5	TRBD1	TRBV12-3/TRBV12-4	TGTGCCAGCAGCCGCGCAGGGGGCGTGGAGACCCAGTACTTC	CASSRAGGVETQYF
NA	TRBJ2-5	TRBD2	TRBV20-1	TGCAGTGCTAGAAGGCTAGCGGGAGGTCGCGAGACCCAGTACTTC	CSARRLAGGRETQYF
NA	TRBJ1-4	TRBD1	TRBV7-2	TGTGCCAGCAGTCCTTGGACAGGCACCGGGGAGAAACTGTTTTTT	CASSPWTGTGEKLFF
NA	TRBJ2-3	TRBD2	TRBV10-3	TGTGCCATCAGTGGGACTAGCGGGGGATACACAGATACGCAGTATTTT	CAISGTSGGYTDTQYF
many	TRBJ1-1	NA	TRBV2	TGTGCCAGCAGTTACACAGGGTCGGGCACTGAAGCTTTCTTT	CASSYTGSGTEAFF
few	TRBJ1-1	NA	TRBV19	TGTGCCAGTAGCGTCACTGGACAGCTCATGAACACTGAAGCTTTCTTT	CASSVTGQLMNTEAFF
many	TRBJ1-1	NA	TRBV7-2	TGTGCCAGCAGCTTCACAGGATTGAACACTGAAGCTTTCTTT	CASSFTGLNTEAFF
NA	TRBJ2-2	NA	TRBV9	TGTGCCAGCAGCGTAGACCCCGGGGGAGTAACCGGGGAGCTGTTTTTT	CASSVDPGGVTGELFF
once	TRBJ1-5	NA	TRBV2	TGTGCCAGCAGCGAACAGGGATATCGACCCCAGCATTTT	CASSEQGYRPQHF
NA	TRBJ1-2	NA	TRBV29-1	TGCAGTTTGGGCCCAGTGGATGGCTACACCTTC	CSLGPVDGYTF
NA	TRBJ1-3	NA	TRBV29-1	TGCAGCGTTGCAGAGACGAAGAGCACTGGAAACACCATATATTTT	CSVAETKSTGNTIYF
NA	TRBJ1-2	TRBD1	TRBV20-1	TGCAGTGCTAGAGAGAGGACAGGAGGCTATGGCTACACCTTC	CSARERTGGYGYTF
few	TRBJ2-5	NA	TRBV7-8	TGTGCCAGCAGCTTAGAGAGCCCCCGGAGTGCCCAGTACTTC	CASSLESPRSAQYF
NA	TRBJ1-5	NA	TRBV28	TGTGCCAGCAGCGACAGAATTATCAGCCCCCAGCATTTT	CASSDRIISPQHF
NA	TRBJ2-7	NA	TRBV27	TGTGCCAGCAGTTCCGGCGGTTTCGGTCGACCCGCGGACGAGCAGTACTTC	CASSSGGFGRPADEQYF
many	TRBJ1-5	TRBD1	TRBV13	TGTGCCAGCAGCTCCGACAGGGACCAGCCCCAGCATTTT	CASSSDRDQPQHF
NA	TRBJ2-7	NA	TRBV5-1	TGCGCCAGCAGCTCCTTGGACTACTACGAGCAGTACTTC	CASSSLDYYEQYF
NA	TRBJ2-6	NA	TRBV29-1	TGCAGCAGCCCACTCCAGGGGATCTCTGGGGCCAACGTCCTGACTTTC	CSSPLQGISGANVLTF
NA	TRBJ1-2	NA	TRBV29-1	TGCAGCGTCCAGACGGACCGCTTTGGCTACACCTTC	CSVQTDRFGYTF
few	TRBJ2-5	NA	TRBV3-1	TGTGCCAGCAGCCAGGGACTTCGCGTAGGGGAGACCCAGTACTTC	CASSQGLRVGETQYF
NA	TRBJ2-5	NA	TRBV20-1	TGCAGTGCGGAGCGGGAAGAGACCCAGTACTTC	CSAEREETQYF
few	TRBJ1-2	NA	TRBV13	TGTGCCAGCAGCCCGGGGGTAGGGATCGTTAACGGCTACACCTTC	CASSPGVGIVNGYTF
NA	TRBJ2-7	NA	TRBV20-1	TGCAGGGCCGGGACTGGATACTACGAGCAGTACTTC	CRAGTGYYEQYF